These T cell receptor beta chains were read from a single sample in a study of T cell repertoires in cytomegalovirus infection. TCRdb passed the reads through MiXCR, listing each CDR3 protein once. The repertoire has roughly 230,000 distinct CDR3 sequences, over 20% of them found once; the top ten carry around a sixth. Sequenced sample: CD8+ T cells from PBMCs. The origin of the receptors is a human donor in good health (CMV status not recorded). Some clones in this sample may be carry-over from other donors' samples. Both conserved end residues are part of each CDR3. A D gene is named only where the DNA matches it firmly. Not all rows give a size; the values are once, few, many and, for expanded clones, a class.

D gene | J gene | V gene | clone size | CDR3 protein | CDR3 DNA
TRBD1 | TRBJ1-2 | TRBV29-1 | few | CSVEFDRGHGYTF | TGCAGCGTTGAATTTGACAGGGGGCATGGCTACACCTTC
. | TRBJ2-7 | TRBV29-1 | . | CSVEIGGSYEQYF | TGCAGCGTCGAAATAGGGGGCTCCTACGAGCAGTACTTC
. | TRBJ2-7 | TRBV10-3 | few | CAISPGDEQYF | TGTGCCATCAGTCCCGGGGACGAGCAGTACTTC
. | TRBJ1-1 | TRBV19 | . | CAIDGGDTEAFF | TGTGCCATCGATGGGGGGGACACTGAAGCTTTCTTT
. | TRBJ2-7 | TRBV7-2 | many | CASSRPGNYEQYF | TGTGCCAGCAGCCGCCCGGGCAACTACGAGCAGTACTTC
TRBD2 | TRBJ2-1 | TRBV20-1 | once | CSARGLASGHEQFF | TGCAGTGCTAGAGGCCTGGCTAGCGGGCATGAGCAGTTCTTC
TRBD1 | TRBJ1-1 | TRBV20-1 | . | CSVQGYTEAFF | TGCAGCGTACAGGGGTACACTGAAGCTTTCTTT
. | TRBJ1-2 | TRBV6-5 | . | CAGSPGPYGYTF | TGTGCCGGCAGCCCCGGACCCTATGGCTACACCTTC
. | TRBJ2-5 | TRBV7-2 | many | CASSFKPLAPETQYF | TGTGCCAGCAGCTTTAAGCCACTAGCCCCTGAGACCCAGTACTTC
. | TRBJ2-2 | TRBV28 | . | CASSFLPRQTNTGELFF | TGTGCCAGCAGTTTTCTTCCCCGACAGACGAACACCGGGGAGCTGTTTTTT
. | TRBJ1-1 | TRBV29-1 | few | CSVVGGGEAFF | TGCAGCGTTGTAGGGGGGGGGGAAGCTTTCTTT
. | TRBJ2-5 | TRBV6-5 | many | CASSFGETQYF | TGTGCCAGCAGTTTTGGAGAGACCCAGTACTTC
TRBD2 | TRBJ2-2 | TRBV9 | few | CASSVAMRGINTGELFF | TGTGCCAGCAGCGTAGCTATGCGGGGGATTAACACCGGGGAGCTGTTTTTT
. | TRBJ2-2 | TRBV7-9 | many | CASSLEWGTGELFF | TGTGCCAGCAGCTTAGAATGGGGAACCGGGGAGCTGTTTTTT
. | TRBJ1-6 | TRBV27 | . | CASRWAPGGPLHF | TGTGCCAGCAGGTGGGCCCCGGGGGGACCCCTCCACTTT
. | TRBJ2-7 | TRBV7-2 | many | CASSLDTGLLWDEQYF | TGTGCCAGCAGCTTAGATACAGGGTTGCTTTGGGACGAGCAGTACTTC
TRBD1 | TRBJ1-5 | TRBV28 | many | CASSPPGQGEPQHF | TGTGCCAGCAGTCCTCCCGGACAGGGGGAGCCCCAGCATTTT
. | TRBJ2-5 | TRBV7-8 | many | CASTILAETQYF | TGTGCCAGCACCATATTAGCGGAGACCCAGTACTTC
. | TRBJ2-2 | TRBV12-3/TRBV12-4 | many | CASSFSAGELFF | TGTGCCAGCAGTTTTTCGGCCGGGGAGCTGTTTTTT
. | TRBJ1-1 | TRBV7-8 | few | CASSPRGTEAFF | TGTGCCAGCAGCCCAAGGGGCACTGAAGCTTTCTTT
. | TRBJ2-1 | TRBV3-1 | . | CASSLATGGSSYNEQFF | TGTGCCAGCAGCCTTGCCACGGGGGGCAGCTCCTACAATGAGCAGTTCTTC
. | TRBJ2-1 | TRBV10-3 | . | CASRPTEASNEQFF | TGTGCCTCTCGACCGACAGAGGCATCCAATGAGCAGTTCTTC
. | TRBJ2-3 | TRBV7-8 | many | CASRPPLVPSTDTQYF | TGTGCCAGCAGACCCCCCTTAGTTCCCAGCACAGATACGCAGTATTTT
. | TRBJ2-2 | TRBV6-5 | . | CASSYIRTGELFF | TGTGCCAGCAGTTACATCCGGACCGGGGAGCTGTTTTTT
TRBD2 | TRBJ2-1 | TRBV2 | few | CASSLYPGLAVSSYNEQFF | TGTGCCAGCAGTCTCTACCCGGGACTAGCGGTCTCTTCCTACAATGAGCAGTTCTTC
. | TRBJ2-7 | TRBV29-1 | . | CSVEGTASYEQYF | TGCAGCGTTGAAGGGACAGCCTCCTACGAGCAGTACTTC
. | TRBJ2-1 | TRBV5-6 | few | CASRKTGTTYNEQFF | TGTGCCAGCAGAAAGACAGGAACAACCTACAATGAGCAGTTCTTC
TRBD2 | TRBJ2-1 | TRBV10-3 | . | CAISVTSGAPYNEQFF | TGTGCCATCAGTGTTACTAGCGGGGCGCCCTACAATGAGCAGTTCTTC
TRBD1 | TRBJ1-2 | TRBV20-1 | few | CSAPPGQEVIGYGYTF | TGCAGTGCGCCGCCGGGACAGGAGGTTATAGGCTATGGCTACACCTTC
. | TRBJ1-5 | TRBV20-1 | few | CSARVGAVPSNQPQHF | TGCAGTGCTAGAGTAGGGGCGGTACCGAGCAATCAGCCCCAGCATTTT
. | TRBJ1-1 | TRBV7-6 | few | CASSARGGLTEAFF | TGTGCCAGCAGCGCGCGGGGGGGGCTTACTGAAGCTTTCTTT
. | TRBJ2-2 | TRBV20-1 | . | CSATLRNTGELFF | TGCAGTGCGACTCTCAGGAACACCGGGGAGCTGTTTTTT
. | TRBJ1-1 | TRBV12-3/TRBV12-4 | . | CASSLGWEAFF | TGTGCCAGCAGTTTGGGGTGGGAAGCTTTCTTT
TRBD1 | TRBJ2-2 | TRBV2 | few | CATETGFGGGELFF | TGTGCCACCGAGACAGGGTTTGGTGGCGGGGAGCTGTTTTTT
. | TRBJ2-4 | TRBV24-1 | many | CATSDFRVTGDIQYF | TGTGCCACCAGTGATTTCAGGGTAACGGGGGACATTCAGTACTTC
. | TRBJ2-7 | TRBV28 | once | CASSYQRTSSYEQYF | TGTGCCAGCAGTTACCAGAGAACTAGCTCCTACGAGCAGTACTTC
. | TRBJ1-1 | TRBV7-6 | many | CASSLSPEGAEAFF | TGTGCCAGCAGCTTATCGCCGGAAGGGGCTGAAGCTTTCTTT
TRBD1 | TRBJ1-6 | TRBV2 | . | CASRETLDRGDSPLHF | TGTGCCAGCAGAGAGACTTTGGACAGGGGAGATTCACCCCTCCACTTT